A selection of T cell receptor beta chains follows, all from one sample in a study of blood T cell repertoires in COVID-19. Data came from immunoSEQ multiplex PCR; TCRdb stores just in-frame clones and leaves some out. The data hold around 72,000 clones, with around 84% observed a single time. The specimen was peripheral blood. These receptors all stem from a man in his sixties or seventies with active or convalescent COVID-19. CDR3s include the opening cysteine and the closing phenylalanine or tryptophan. A D gene is named only where the DNA matches it firmly. Part of the rows lack a size; the others show once, few, many or a class for expanded clones.

cdr3_nt,cdr3_aa,v_call,clone_size,d_call,j_call
TGTGCCACCAGCCCCCCCTGGGGGGCAGGGGGGAACACCGGGGAGCTGTTTTTT,CATSPPWGAGGNTGELFF,TRBV15,NA,NA,TRBJ2-2
TGTGCCAGCAGAGGGGGAGCGGGAGGGCCCAGCACAGATACGCAGTATTTT,CASRGGAGGPSTDTQYF,TRBV25-1,few,TRBD2,TRBJ2-3
TGCAGCGTTTCCTTTGGGGGAGGGCTAGTTCTGTATTTT,CSVSFGGGLVLYF,TRBV29-1,NA,TRBD2,TRBJ2-3
TGTGCCACCGTAATAACGGGACAATACAATGAGCAGTTCTTC,CATVITGQYNEQFF,TRBV7-3,NA,NA,TRBJ2-1
TGTGCCAGCAGCCAAGATCCAGGGGGCGACTATGGCTACACCTTC,CASSQDPGGDYGYTF,TRBV4-2,NA,TRBD1,TRBJ1-2
TGTGCCACCAGTTCCCACAGGGGGCAAGACTATGGCTACACCTTC,CATSSHRGQDYGYTF,TRBV24-1,NA,TRBD1,TRBJ1-2
TGTGCCAGCAGCTTGAGCGGGATCCCCAATGAGCAGTTCTTC,CASSLSGIPNEQFF,TRBV5-6,few,TRBD2,TRBJ2-1
TGTGCCAGCAGCTTAGGCAGGGAGCAGTTCTTC,CASSLGREQFF,TRBV7-9,NA,NA,TRBJ2-1
TGTGCCAGCAGCTTTAGCGCCACAGATACGCAGTATTTT,CASSFSATDTQYF,TRBV7-9,NA,NA,TRBJ2-3
TGCAGTGCTAGTCGCTACGGGTCCTACAATGAGCAGTTCTTC,CSASRYGSYNEQFF,TRBV20-1,NA,NA,TRBJ2-1
TGTGCCAGCAGAATACTCCCGGGACAGGGAATAGGCAATTCACCCCTCCACTTT,CASRILPGQGIGNSPLHF,TRBV28,NA,TRBD1,TRBJ1-6
TGTGCCAGCAGTTCTCTCTCCGGGGAGCTGTTTTTT,CASSSLSGELFF,TRBV6-2/TRBV6-3,NA,NA,TRBJ2-2
TGTGCCTGGTCTTCAAAGGGGACAGGGGGGCTCCCCCAGCATTTT,CAWSSKGTGGLPQHF,TRBV30,NA,TRBD1,TRBJ1-5
TGTGCCAGTAGTACGGTTCGTGTTTCTGGAAACACCATATATTTT,CASSTVRVSGNTIYF,TRBV19,NA,NA,TRBJ1-3
TGTGCCAGCAGTGAATCGGGGGTTGTGAACACTGAAGCTTTCTTT,CASSESGVVNTEAFF,TRBV25-1,NA,NA,TRBJ1-1
TGTGCCAGCAGCTTACGGGTAGCGGGCAATGAGCAGTTCTTC,CASSLRVAGNEQFF,TRBV11-2,NA,TRBD2,TRBJ2-1
TGTGCCAGTACTGGGGGGGCGGAGGGCTACACCTTC,CASTGGAEGYTF,TRBV12-3/TRBV12-4,few,NA,TRBJ1-2
TGTGCCAGCAGCCGGACCGGGACATACACCGGGGAGCTGTTTTTT,CASSRTGTYTGELFF,TRBV3-1/TRBV3-2,NA,NA,TRBJ2-2
TGTGCCAGCAGTTTCCCTCCTAGCGGGAGTTGGAATGAGCAGTTCTTC,CASSFPPSGSWNEQFF,TRBV28,NA,TRBD2,TRBJ2-1
TGTGCCAGCAGCCCGGCGACAGCCTCCTACGAGCAGTACTTC,CASSPATASYEQYF,TRBV9,once,NA,TRBJ2-7
TGTGCCACCAGTGATCCAGGACAGATTAATCAGCCCCAGCATTTT,CATSDPGQINQPQHF,TRBV24-1,NA,NA,TRBJ1-5
TGCGCCAGCAGCTCAAACCCGGGACAGATGAACACTGAAGCTTTCTTT,CASSSNPGQMNTEAFF,TRBV5-1,once,TRBD1,TRBJ1-1
TGTGCCAGCAGTTTCGGGGAGACCCAGTACTTC,CASSFGETQYF,TRBV6-2/TRBV6-3,NA,NA,TRBJ2-5
TGCGCCAGCAGCCGAGAGGGACAGCGGGAGACCCAGTACTTC,CASSREGQRETQYF,TRBV5-1,NA,TRBD1,TRBJ2-5
TGTGCCAGTAGTAGGACAGGCCGCAGGGGTAATGAAAAACTGTTTTTT,CASSRTGRRGNEKLFF,TRBV19,NA,TRBD1,TRBJ1-4
TGTGCCAGCAGTATGGACAGCTCCTACGAGCAGTACTTC,CASSMDSSYEQYF,TRBV28,NA,NA,TRBJ2-7
TGTGCCATCAGTGAGTCAGGGACAGGAGGAGAGACCCAGTACTTC,CAISESGTGGETQYF,TRBV10-3,few,TRBD1,TRBJ2-5